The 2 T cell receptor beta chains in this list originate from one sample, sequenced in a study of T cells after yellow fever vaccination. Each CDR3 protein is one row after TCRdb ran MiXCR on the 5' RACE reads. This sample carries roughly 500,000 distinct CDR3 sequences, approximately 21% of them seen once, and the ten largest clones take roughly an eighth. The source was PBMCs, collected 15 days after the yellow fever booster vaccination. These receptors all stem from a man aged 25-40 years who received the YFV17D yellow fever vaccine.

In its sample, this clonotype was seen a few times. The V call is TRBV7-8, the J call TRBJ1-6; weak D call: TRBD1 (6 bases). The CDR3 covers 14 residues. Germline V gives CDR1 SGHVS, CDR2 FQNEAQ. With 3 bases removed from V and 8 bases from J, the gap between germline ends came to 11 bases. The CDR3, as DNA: TGTGCCAGCAGCTTGGCGGACAGCTATTCACCCCTCCACTTT. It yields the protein CASSLADSYSPLHF.

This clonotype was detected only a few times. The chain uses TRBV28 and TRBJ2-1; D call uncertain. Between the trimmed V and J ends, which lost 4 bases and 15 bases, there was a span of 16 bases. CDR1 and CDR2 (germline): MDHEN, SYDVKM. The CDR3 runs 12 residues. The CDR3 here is CASSSGPSSRFF. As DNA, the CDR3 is TGTGCCAGCAGTTCAGGCCCCTCTAGTCGGTTCTTC. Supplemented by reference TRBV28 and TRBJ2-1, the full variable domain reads DVKVTQSSRYLVKRTGEKVFLECVQDMDHENMFWYRQDPGLGLRLIYFSYDVKMKEKGDIPEGYSVSREKKERFSLILESASTNQTSMYLCASSSGPSSRFFGPGTRLTVL.